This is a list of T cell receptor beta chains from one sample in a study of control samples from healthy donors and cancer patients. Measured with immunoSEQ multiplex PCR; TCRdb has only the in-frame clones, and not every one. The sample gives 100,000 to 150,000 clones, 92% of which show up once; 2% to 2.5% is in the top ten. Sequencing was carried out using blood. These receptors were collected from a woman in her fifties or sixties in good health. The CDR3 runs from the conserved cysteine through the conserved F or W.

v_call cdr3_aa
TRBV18 CASSPGTGTFYEQYF
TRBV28 CASRRQGYTEAFF
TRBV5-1 CASSLEFQGTTEAFF
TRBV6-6 CASNRDYGSETQYF
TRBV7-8 CASGRGWGSVNTEAFF
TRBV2 CASSDGGISLGSSYEQYF
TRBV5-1 CASSWVDGTDTQYF
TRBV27 CASSPSTGLGYGYTF
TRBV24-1 CATSDATGYGYTF
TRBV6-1 CASSDRGGFSYEQYF
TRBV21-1 CAKRTNQPQHF
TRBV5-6 CASSLTGLQNTEAFF
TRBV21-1 CASSPGRPNEKLFF
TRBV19 CASSLGTEGSPLHF
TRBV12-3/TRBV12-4 CASSFSGEQPQHF
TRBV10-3 CAISWDSPLEQETQYF
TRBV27 CASSQTRDRNNQPQHF
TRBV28 CASSFVGQAYEQYF
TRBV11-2 CASSTFSAQRLRGDTQYF
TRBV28 CASIQQGVYEQYF
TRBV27 CASSLNIYNEQFF
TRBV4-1 CASSQEGGQETQYF
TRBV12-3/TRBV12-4 CASTRLGNTEAFF
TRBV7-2 CASSSSGTASNQPQHF
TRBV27 CATAGGDTYGYTF
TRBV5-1 CASSSRTGEGTQYF
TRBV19 CASTWGNTGELFF
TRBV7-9 CASSVGTGGASGYTF
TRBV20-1 CSARQNTEAFF
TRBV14 CASSQQGNEQFF
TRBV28 CASRTSGESYEQYF
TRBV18 CASSPAYPQNSNTEAFF
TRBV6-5 CASNPAGAYGYTF
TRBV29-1 CSVEDLGSLSYEQYF
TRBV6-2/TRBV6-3 CASSDGTSGGVYSYEQYF
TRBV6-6 CASSPSVSGGLVQPQHF
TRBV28 CASRTWGGGSRENYGYTF
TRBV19 CASSIVSGGNQPQHF
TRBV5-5 CASSLRQDTYEQYF
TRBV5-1 CASSLGAANYGYTF
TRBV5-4 CASSLKGNNEKLFF
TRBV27 CASSFSGNTEAFF
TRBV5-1 CASSLVYYNEQFF
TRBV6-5 CAGGGGGWEQYF
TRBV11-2 CASSLMQTTSGEQFF